The 8 T cell receptor beta chains given below trace back to one sample, sequenced in a study of T cell changes during pregnancy in multiple sclerosis. Here immunoSEQ multiplex PCR was the method, and the copy in TCRdb shows in-frame clones only, minus some. The sample carries around 5,200 clones, roughly 80% recorded once. The sequencing here drew on CD8+ T cells from peripheral blood mononuclear cells, taken in the second trimester of pregnancy. These receptors all stem from a female donor in good health, enrolled as a control in a pregnancy study.

The chain carries TRBV6-1 and TRBJ2-7; weak D call: TRBD2 (5 bases). This CDR3 region has 15 residues. The germline CDR1 and CDR2 sequences are MNHNS and SASEGT. The V and J ends lost 3 bases and 0 bases respectively, with 12 bases between them. CDR3 sequence reads: CASSESGDSSYEQYF. The CDR3 nucleotides read TGTGCCAGCAGTGAGTCCGGGGATAGCTCCTACGAGCAGTACTTC.

The chain couples TRBV6-4 to TRBJ1-2; TRBD1 might be the D (5 bases). Germline CDR1 MRHNA, CDR2 SNTAGT. V was shortened by 3 bases and J by 8 bases, with 16 bases between the two germline ends. This CDR3 is built from 14 residues. The CDR3 DNA is TGTGCCAGCAGTGAAGAGGGACTTTCGGGAGGCTACACCTTC. Amino acid sequence: CASSEEGLSGGYTF.

The chain is built from TRBV6-6 and TRBJ1-2; D might be TRBD1 (5 bases). Trimming took off 1 base at V and 6 bases at J, with 18 bases between the two ends. From germline, CDR1 is MNHNY and CDR2 SVGAGI (reference sequence). The CDR3 loop spans 16 amino acids. In nucleotides, the CDR3 is TGTGCCAGCAGTTACTTGGACACACCGGTCCAGGATGGCTACACCTTC. This translates into CASSYLDTPVQDGYTF.

This clone came up a few times. The chain combines TRBV7-9 with TRBJ2-7, with D tentatively TRBD1 (6 bases). The CDR3 runs to 14 residues. With 1 base removed from V and 2 bases from J, the gap between germline ends came to 9 bases. CDR1 is SEHNR, CDR2 FQNEAQ, per germline (reference sequence). The CDR3 sequence is CASSLGRGTYEQYF. The CDR3 coding sequence is TGTGCCAGCAGCTTAGGCAGGGGAACCTACGAGCAGTACTTC. Variable domain in full (rest from reference TRBV7-9 and TRBJ2-7): DTGVSQNPRHKITKRGQNVTFRCDPISEHNRLYWYRQTLGQGPEFLTYFQNEAQLEKSRLLSDRFSAERPKGSFSTLEIQRTEQGDSAMYLCASSLGRGTYEQYFGPGTRLTVT.

J is TRBJ1-3 and V is TRBV5-4, with 10 bases aligning to TRBD1. Looked up from germline, CDR1 is SGHNT and CDR2 is YYREEE (reference sequence). J gave up 3 bases and V 0 bases, and 3 bases lay outside the gene matches. This CDR3 has 16 residues. CDR3 residues: CASSLGRDRGGNTIYF. For the CDR3, the DNA is TGTGCCAGCAGCTTGGGCCGGGACAGGGGTGGAAACACCATATATTTT.

The rearrangement links TRBV6-4 to TRBJ2-1; possibly TRBD2 for D (6 bases). Trimming removed 4 bases from V and 6 bases from J, with 16 bases in between. The CDR3 has 15 amino acids. Germline CDR1 and CDR2: MRHNA and SNTAGT. CDR3 nucleotides: TGTGCCAGCAGTGTATCGGCTGGGGGGTTCAATGAGCAGTTCTTC. Its protein is CASSVSAGGFNEQFF.

The chain is built from TRBV7-3 and TRBJ2-5, with 16 bases that match TRBD2. CDR1 is SGHTA, CDR2 FQGTGA, per germline. The CDR3 runs 17 residues. V lost 5 bases and J lost 4; bases outside the gene matches: 7. As DNA, the CDR3 is TGTGCCAGCAGCACCGGGACTAGCGGGGGGGCCCGAGAGACCCAGTACTTC. Its translation is CASSTGTSGGARETQYF. The full variable domain, completed using reference TRBV7-3 and TRBJ2-5, is GAGVSQTPSNKVTEKGKYVELRCDPISGHTALYWYRQSLGQGPEFLIYFQGTGAADDSGLPNDRFFAVRPEGSVSTLKIQRTERGDSAVYLCASSTGTSGGARETQYFGPGTRLLVL.

CDR3 amino acids: CASSFLQGLDEKLFF. The DNA of the CDR3 is TGTGCCAGCAGCTTTCTACAGGGGCTGGACGAAAAACTGTTTTTT. The chain employs TRBV7-9 and TRBJ1-4; 7 bases line up with TRBD1. This CDR3 contains 15 residues. J lost 8 bases, V lost 3 bases, and 9 bases had no gene match. Germline assignment: CDR1 SEHNR and CDR2 FQNEAQ (reference sequence). The entire variable domain, with the rest obtained from reference TRBV7-9 and TRBJ1-4, is as follows: DTGVSQNPRHKITKRGQNVTFRCDPISEHNRLYWYRQTLGQGPEFLTYFQNEAQLEKSRLLSDRFSAERPKGSFSTLEIQRTEQGDSAMYLCASSFLQGLDEKLFFGSGTQLSVL.